This TCR beta chain derives from a study of identical twins. Germline values: CDR1 PRHDT, CDR2 FYEKMQ (reference sequence). The CDR3 runs to 18 residues. V was trimmed by 3 bases and J by 0 bases, leaving 17 bases between them. Healthy Caucasians supplied all donations. Template switching added a universal primer site; cDNA carried unique molecular identifiers. TCRdb analysed the 5' RACE reads with MiXCR anew, one entry per CDR3 protein. The sample yields 1,800,000 or so distinct CDR3 sequences, under 35% seen once. Findings of the study overall: Because invariant MAIT and iNKT cells could be present, zero-insertion analyses could be partly confounded.

About this clonotype: Its specificity is unknown.

The chain combines TRBV13 with TRBJ1-4, with a weak D call TRBD1 (5 bases). The clonotype comes from a newborn girl in good health. Sequencing was done on a sample of cord blood. This CDR3 reads CASSFGAGDQATNEKLFF. Here the CDR3 DNA reads TGTGCCAGCAGCTTTGGGGCCGGGGATCAGGCAACTAATGAAAAACTGTTTTTT. Full variable domain (missing parts from reference TRBV13 and TRBJ1-4): AAGVIQSPRHLIKEKRETATLKCYPIPRHDTVYWYQQGPGQDPQFLISFYEKMQSDKGSIPDRFSAQQFSDYHSELNMSSLELGDSALYFCASSFGAGDQATNEKLFFGSGTQLSVL.